These 31 T cell receptor beta chains were sequenced from one sample in a study of T cell responses to AZD1222 COVID-19 vaccine. Generated by immunoSEQ multiplex PCR, the TCRdb table keeps only in-frame clones and is missing some. The sample carries about 72,000 clones, around 86% recorded once. The sequencing here drew on peripheral blood, taken on day 0 of AZD1222 vaccination. All receptors derive from an adult in good health.

This clone was detected once. The genes are TRBV3-1 (or the pseudogene TRBV3-2) and TRBJ2-1; D is uncertain. Trimming took off 5 bases at V and 8 bases at J, with 19 bases between the two ends. The CDR3 spans 15 residues. From germline, CDR1 is LGHDT and CDR2 YNNKEL (reference sequence). The CDR3: CASSSRRTDSYEQFF. As DNA, the CDR3 is TGTGCCAGCAGCTCCCGCCGGACGGATAGCTATGAGCAGTTCTTC.

The J gene is TRBJ2-7, the V gene TRBV11-2; 7 bases fit TRBD2. Per germline, CDR1 SGHAT and CDR2 FQNNGV. The CDR3 covers 13 residues. The J segment lost 4 bases and the V segment lost 5 bases, leaving 5 bases of the junction unmatched. CDR3: CASSPTGGYEQYF. In DNA form, the CDR3 reads TGTGCCAGCAGCCCCACGGGGGGATACGAGCAGTACTTC.

The chain carries TRBV2 and TRBJ1-1; TRBD1 matches at 7 bases. This CDR3 spans 13 amino acids. Trimming took 4 bases from V and 5 from J; bases not matched to a gene: 4. CDR1 is SNHLY, CDR2 FYNNEI, per germline. The DNA of the CDR3 is TGTGCCAGCAGTGGATACAGGGGTACTGAAGCTTTCTTT. Translating it yields CASSGYRGTEAFF. Full variable domain (remainder filled in from reference TRBV2 and TRBJ1-1): EPEVTQTPSHQVTQMGQEVILRCVPISNHLYFYWYRQILGQKVEFLVSFYNNEISEKSEIFDDQFSVERPDGSNFTLKIRSTKLEDSAMYFCASSGYRGTEAFFGQGTRLTVV.

This chain uses TRBV4-3 with TRBJ1-6; 8 nucleotides agree with TRBD1. V shed 3 bases, J shed 8 bases, and the junction held 6 bases outside the gene matches. CDR3 length: 15 residues. Germline V lookup: CDR1 LGHNA, CDR2 YSLEER. CDR3: CASSQAGQGHSPLHF. CDR3 coding DNA: TGCGCCAGCAGCCAGGCCGGACAGGGTCATTCACCCCTCCACTTT.

The CDR3 coding sequence is TGTGCCAGCAGTTACGAGGGTAATTCACCCCTCCACTTT. Its protein product is CASSYEGNSPLHF. The chain joins TRBV6-5 to TRBJ1-6; D is unclear. The CDR3 runs to 13 residues. Germline assignment: CDR1 MNHEY and CDR2 SVGAGI. V lost 2 bases and J 6 bases, leaving 5 bases between the germline ends.

J is TRBJ1-2 and V is TRBV7-2; D is unclear. The CDR3 extends over 14 amino acids. The V end was cut by 1 base, the J end by 7 bases, with 13 bases between. The V gene's germline CDR1 is SGHTA and CDR2 FQGNSA. Written as DNA, the CDR3 is TGTGCCAGCAGCTTAGGGCACCGTCTGGGTGGCTACACCTTC. The encoded protein is CASSLGHRLGGYTF.

J is TRBJ1-2 and V is TRBV6-5, with no clear D. Trimming removed 4 bases at V and 9 bases at J, with 18 bases between. Germline V CDR1 and CDR2: MNHEY, SVGAGI. The CDR3 has 14 residues. Written as DNA, the CDR3 is TGTGCCAGCAGTTCGCTTGGACGGGTAGGGAGCTACACCTTC. Its translation: CASSSLGRVGSYTF.

V usage is TRBV7-9 and J usage is TRBJ2-2; D call uncertain. Germline lookup yields CDR1 SEHNR and CDR2 FQNEAQ (reference sequence). This CDR3 has 14 amino acids. V lost 1 base and J lost 1, with 4 bases in between. CDR3 coding DNA: TGTGCCAGCAGCTTAGGGGTGAACACCGGGGAGCTGTTTTTT. This gives the protein CASSLGVNTGELFF.

The J gene is TRBJ1-6, the V gene TRBV19, with TRBD1 identical over 9 bases. Trimming took 9 bases from V and 9 from J; bases not matched to a gene: 12. In germline, CDR1 is LNHDA, CDR2 SQIVND (reference sequence). This CDR3 has 15 residues. DNA of the CDR3: TGTGCCAGCGAGGACAGGGGCGGGAGGCTTTCACCCCTCCACTTT. Protein sequence: CASEDRGGRLSPLHF. Drawing the rest from reference TRBV19 and TRBJ1-6, the complete variable domain is DGGITQSPKYLFRKEGQNVTLSCEQNLNHDAMYWYRQDPGQGLRLIYYSQIVNDFQKGDIAEGYSVSREKKESFPLTVTSAQKNPTAFYLCASEDRGGRLSPLHFGNGTRLTVT.

This chain joins TRBV5-1 and TRBJ1-1, with 7 bases aligning to TRBD1. The CDR3 runs to 13 residues. CDR1 and CDR2 (germline): SGHRS, YFSETQ. Germline trimming cut 3 bases from V and 8 bases from J; bases unmatched to any gene: 7. This CDR3 reads CASSYRTGSEAFF. CDR3 nucleotide sequence: TGCGCCAGCAGCTACCGGACAGGATCCGAAGCTTTCTTT.

The chain is built from TRBV3-1 (or the pseudogene TRBV3-2) and TRBJ2-5; no firm D call. Germline V gene lookup returns CDR1 LGHDT and CDR2 YNNKEL (reference sequence). The CDR3 runs to 15 residues. The ends were cut back, 4 bases at V and 5 bases at J, with 17 bases in the middle. DNA for the CDR3: TGTGCCAGCAGCCGCGGTGGTAGCTTTGAGGAGACCCAGTACTTC. Translating gives CASSRGGSFEETQYF.

The gene calls are TRBV18 and TRBJ2-6; D remains unclear. Trimming stripped 4 bases from V and 1 base from J, with 8 bases between. The germline CDR1 and CDR2 sequences are KGHSH and LQKENI. The CDR3 totals 15 residues. The CDR3 DNA reads TGTGCCAGCTCACGTGATCTATCTGGGGCCAACGTCCTGACTTTC. The encoded protein is CASSRDLSGANVLTF.

The chain recombines TRBV29-1 with TRBJ1-5, with D possibly TRBD1 on 5 matching bases. Germline V lookup: CDR1 SQVTM, CDR2 ANQGSEA. CDR3 length: 12 amino acids. With 4 bases removed from V and 8 bases from J, the gap between germline ends came to 12 bases. The DNA for the CDR3 is TGCAGCGTTGGGGACCCACCGGAGCCCCAGCATTTT. Its translation: CSVGDPPEPQHF. Drawing the rest from reference TRBV29-1 and TRBJ1-5, the complete variable domain is SAVISQKPSRDICQRGTSLTIQCQVDSQVTMMFWYRQQPGQSLTLIATANQGSEATYESGFVIDKFPISRPNLTFSTLTVSNMSPEDSSIYLCSVGDPPEPQHFGDGTRLSIL.

The chain is built from TRBV21-1 and TRBJ2-1; the table's D gene call, TRBD2, was not cross checked with the DNA. TRBV21-1 is annotated as a pseudogene. CDR3 length: 18 residues. The CDR3 loop reads CASSSRPRTSVSYNEQFF. The CDR3 coding sequence is TGTGCCAGCAGCTCCAGACCCCGGACTAGCGTTTCCTACAATGAGCAGTTCTTC.

The gene calls are TRBV19 and TRBJ2-7; tentative D call: TRBD1 (5 bases). Trimming removed 8 bases at V and 3 bases at J, with 14 bases between. The CDR3 is 13 residues long. Germline loops: CDR1 LNHDA, CDR2 SQIVND (reference sequence). The CDR3: CASAKQVNYEQYF. The DNA of the CDR3 is TGTGCCAGTGCGAAACAGGTAAACTACGAGCAGTACTTC.

This clone is a singleton in its sample. V usage is TRBV18 and J usage is TRBJ2-2; 12 nucleotides match TRBD2. There are 17 residues in the CDR3. The trim removed 4 bases at V and 5 bases at J, leaving 8 bases unmatched. CDR1 is KGHSH, CDR2 LQKENI, per germline. The CDR3 region has the DNA TGTGCCAGCTCACGACAGACAGGACTAGCGGGGACCGGGGAGCTGTTTTTT. Residues: CASSRQTGLAGTGELFF.

The chain is built from TRBV6-6 and TRBJ1-6; D is uncertain. V was trimmed by 2 bases and J by 6 bases, leaving 11 bases between them. Germline values: CDR1 MNHNY, CDR2 SVGAGI (reference sequence). This CDR3 has 15 amino acids. The CDR3 sequence: CASSYGMEVNSPLHF. DNA for the CDR3: TGTGCCAGCAGTTACGGTATGGAGGTTAATTCACCCCTCCACTTT.

This sequence joins TRBV10-2 and TRBJ1-4, with TRBD1 as a possible D gene (5 bases). This CDR3 spans 13 amino acids. Germline CDR1 and CDR2: WSHSY and SAAADI. Deletions cut 6 bases from V and 1 base from J, with 6 bases between. The CDR3 spells CASSRVTNEKLFF. For the CDR3, the DNA is TGCGCCAGCAGCAGGGTAACTAATGAAAAACTGTTTTTT.

The rearrangement links TRBV11-3 to TRBJ2-2; TRBD1 matches 7 bases. Germline trimming cut 3 bases from V and 7 bases from J; bases unmatched to any gene: 8. This CDR3 has 15 residues. Germline CDR1 is SGHNT and CDR2 is YENEEA. The chain's CDR3 is CASSFDREVIGELFF. CDR3 sequence (DNA): TGTGCCAGCAGCTTCGACAGGGAAGTAATCGGGGAGCTGTTTTTT.

The chain uses TRBV6-2 or TRBV6-3 and TRBJ1-5, with 12 bases aligning to TRBD1. The CDR3 spans 17 residues. In germline, CDR1 is MNHEY, CDR2 SVGEGT. The junction had 5 bases not matched to a gene; V was cut back by 3 bases and J by 2 bases. The CDR3 spells CASSYGTGGAGNQPQHF. The CDR3 DNA reads TGTGCCAGCAGTTATGGGACAGGGGGCGCCGGCAATCAGCCCCAGCATTTT.

This rearrangement joins TRBV5-6 to TRBJ2-5, with TRBD2 identical over 9 bases. CDR3 size: 17 residues. Germline V lookup: CDR1 SGHDT, CDR2 YYEEEE. V lost 4 bases to trimming and J lost 3 bases; unmatched junction nucleotides: 13. The CDR3: CASSLFGGGAGEETQYF. In DNA, the CDR3 is TGTGCCAGCAGCCTCTTCGGCGGGGGGGCCGGGGAAGAGACCCAGTACTTC.

CDR3: CASSLRPRSGRAQETQYF. The CDR3 DNA follows: TGCGCCAGCAGCTTGCGTCCCCGCTCCGGGCGGGCCCAAGAGACCCAGTACTTC. The chain couples TRBV5-1 to TRBJ2-5; TRBD2 might be the D (5 bases). Germline CDR1 SGHRS, CDR2 YFSETQ. The germline V and J ends were trimmed by 1 base and 1 base, with 20 bases remaining between them. This CDR3 spans 18 amino acids.

V is TRBV7-6 and J is TRBJ2-3; D not resolved. V dropped 1 base and J dropped 4 bases, with 12 bases sitting between them. This CDR3 has 15 residues. Germline V lookup: CDR1 SGHVS, CDR2 FNYEAQ. The CDR3 protein is CASSLGNSAADTQYF. The CDR3 DNA reads TGTGCCAGCAGCTTAGGAAATTCAGCCGCAGATACGCAGTATTTT. Looking up the rest from reference TRBV7-6 and TRBJ2-3 gives the full variable domain: GAGVSQSPRYKVTKRGQDVALRCDPISGHVSLYWYRQALGQGPEFLTYFNYEAQQDKSGLPNDRFSAERPEGSISTLTIQRTEQRDSAMYRCASSLGNSAADTQYFGPGTRLTVL.

The chain carries TRBV6-5 and TRBJ1-6; TRBD1 aligns across 7 bases. This CDR3 contains 15 residues. The V segment lost 4 bases and the J segment 1 base; nucleotides outside the gene matches: 1. Germline CDR1 MNHEY, CDR2 SVGAGI. CDR3 loop: CASSSTGSYNSPLHF. Here the CDR3 DNA reads TGTGCCAGCAGTTCGACAGGGTCCTATAATTCACCCCTCCACTTT.

This chain connects TRBV5-4 to TRBJ2-2; TRBD1 agrees at 10 bases. The trim removed 4 bases at V and 6 bases at J, leaving 9 bases unmatched. The V gene's germline CDR1 is SGHNT and CDR2 YYREEE (reference sequence). This CDR3 is 16 amino acids long. The DNA of the CDR3 is TGTGCCAGCAGCCCCGACAGGGGGCGCATCTCCGGGGAGCTGTTTTTT. The encoded protein is CASSPDRGRISGELFF.

The genes are TRBV5-1 and TRBJ2-2, with unresolved D. The V gene's germline CDR1 is SGHRS and CDR2 YFSETQ. Trimming left V 0 bases short and J 10 bases short, with 7 bases between. CDR3 length: 12 amino acids. In DNA form, the CDR3 reads TGCGCCAGCAGCTTGGATGGGGAGGAGCTGTTTTTT. It translates to CASSLDGEELFF.

The chain couples TRBV3-1 (or the pseudogene TRBV3-2) to TRBJ2-7; D might be TRBD1 or TRBD2, each matching 5 bases. Germline CDR1 is LGHDT and CDR2 is YNNKEL (reference sequence). The CDR3 spans 16 residues. V lost 3 bases and J lost 1, with 16 bases in between. The CDR3 loop reads CASSQIKRGGSYEQYF. In nucleotides, the CDR3 is TGTGCCAGCAGCCAGATAAAGAGGGGCGGTTCCTACGAGCAGTACTTC.

V usage is TRBV3-1 (or the pseudogene TRBV3-2) and J usage is TRBJ2-1; 8 bases are shared with TRBD2. Germline V gene lookup returns CDR1 LGHDT and CDR2 YNNKEL (reference sequence). The CDR3 is 17 amino acids. V shed 1 base and J 0 bases; nucleotides not matched to a gene: 5. CDR3 loop: CASSQGGAGGSYNEQFF. CDR3 sequence (DNA): TGTGCCAGCAGCCAAGGGGGTGCGGGGGGCTCCTACAATGAGCAGTTCTTC.

This rearrangement joins TRBV6-2 or TRBV6-3 to TRBJ1-1, with no clear D. The CDR3 is 14 amino acids. Trimming cost V 2 bases and J 1 base, with 8 bases left between them. Germline CDR1 MNHEY, CDR2 SVGEGT. CDR3 protein: CASSYGRRNTEAFF. Written as DNA, the CDR3 is TGTGCCAGCAGTTACGGAAGGAGGAACACTGAAGCTTTCTTT.

The chain employs TRBV10-3 and TRBJ2-5, with D tentatively TRBD1 (7 bases). CDR3 length: 17 residues. Trimming took off 3 bases at V and 4 bases at J, with 21 bases between the two ends. The germline CDR1 and CDR2 sequences are ENHRY and SYGVKD. The CDR3 sequence is CAISEKSPGAGGETQYF. The CDR3 bases are TGTGCCATCAGTGAAAAATCCCCGGGGGCAGGGGGAGAGACCCAGTACTTC.

The V gene is TRBV9, the J gene TRBJ2-3, with 12 positions matching TRBD2. The V segment lost 4 bases and the J segment 6 bases; nucleotides outside the gene matches: 3. The CDR3 has 14 amino acids. Germline V CDR1 and CDR2: SGDLS, YYNGEE. The CDR3 spells CASSPSGGADTQYF. The CDR3 DNA reads as TGTGCCAGCAGCCCTAGCGGGGGGGCGGATACGCAGTATTTT.